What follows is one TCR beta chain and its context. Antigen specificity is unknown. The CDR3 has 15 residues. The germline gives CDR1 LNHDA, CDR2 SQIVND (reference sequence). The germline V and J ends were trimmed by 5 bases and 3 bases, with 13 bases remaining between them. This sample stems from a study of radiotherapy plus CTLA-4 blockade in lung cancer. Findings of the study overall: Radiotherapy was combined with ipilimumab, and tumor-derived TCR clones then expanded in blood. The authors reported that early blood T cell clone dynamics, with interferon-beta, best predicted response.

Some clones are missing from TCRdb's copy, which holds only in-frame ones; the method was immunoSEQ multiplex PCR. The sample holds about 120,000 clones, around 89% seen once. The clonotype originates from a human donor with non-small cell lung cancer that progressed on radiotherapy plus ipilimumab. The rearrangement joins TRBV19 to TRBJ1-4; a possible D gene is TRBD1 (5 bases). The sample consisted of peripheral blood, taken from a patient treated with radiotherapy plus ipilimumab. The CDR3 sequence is CASSGRQTSNEKLFF. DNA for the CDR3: TGTGCCAGTAGTGGCCGACAGACCTCTAATGAAAAACTGTTTTTT.